A selection of T cell receptor beta chains follows, all from one sample in a study of T cells in narcolepsy. Assay used: immunoSEQ multiplex PCR; TCRdb lists only in-frame clones, some missing. The sample consists of about 43,000 clones, roughly 88% of them appearing once. The specimen sequenced was CD45RA- memory CD4+ T cells from PBMCs. These receptor sequences come from a human donor with narcolepsy. The CDR3 runs from the conserved cysteine through the conserved F or W. Each record gives: V gene, D gene, clone size, CDR3 length, J gene, CDR3 protein, CDR3 DNA. D genes are given only for firm matches. Some rows have no size entry. The others give once, few or many, or a class for an expanded clone.

>TRBV2|.|.|13|TRBJ1-5
CASSREANQPQHF
TGTGCCAGCAGCAGGGAGGCCAATCAGCCCCAGCATTTT
>TRBV10-3|TRBD1|few|15|TRBJ2-5
CAIRPDRDGGETQYF
TGTGCCATCAGACCAGACAGGGATGGGGGAGAGACCCAGTACTTC
>TRBV11-2|.|.|14|TRBJ1-5
CASSPVGQNQPQHF
TGTGCCAGCAGCCCAGTGGGGCAGAATCAGCCCCAGCATTTT
>TRBV19|.|few|13|TRBJ2-3
CASSITTSLTQYF
TGTGCCAGTAGTATAACCACTAGCCTTACGCAGTATTTT
>TRBV30|TRBD1|few|16|TRBJ2-5
CAWSVGTGGREETQYF
TGTGCCTGGAGTGTAGGGACAGGGGGCAGGGAAGAGACCCAGTACTTC
>TRBV2|.|.|12|TRBJ1-1
CASSEGRGEAFF
TGTGCCAGCAGTGAAGGGAGAGGTGAAGCTTTCTTT
>TRBV28|.|.|14|TRBJ2-5
CASTPGRPPETQYF
TGTGCCAGCACCCCGGGACGTCCCCCAGAGACCCAGTACTTC
>TRBV6-5|.|.|15|TRBJ2-2
CASSYARTNTGELFF
TGTGCCAGCAGTTACGCCAGAACGAACACCGGGGAGCTGTTTTTT
>TRBV13|.|.|17|TRBJ1-2
CASSRDSRVTLKGGYTF
TGTGCCAGCAGCCGTGACAGCCGCGTAACACTAAAGGGTGGCTACACCTTC
>TRBV9|.|.|13|TRBJ1-1
CASSVVGTGEAFF
TGTGCCAGCAGCGTAGTCGGTACAGGTGAAGCTTTCTTT
>TRBV6-1|.|.|13|TRBJ1-1
CASSTDSSFEAFF
TGTGCCAGCAGCACGGACAGTTCTTTTGAAGCTTTCTTT
>TRBV29-1|TRBD2|.|13|TRBJ2-5
CSVGPGGVETQYF
TGCAGCGTTGGACCTGGGGGGGTTGAGACCCAGTACTTC
>TRBV11-2|.|.|13|TRBJ1-1
CASSPEGGGGAFF
TGTGCCAGCAGCCCCGAGGGGGGCGGAGGAGCTTTCTTT
>TRBV30|TRBD1|.|15|TRBJ1-4
CAWTPPDREGQKLFF
TGTGCCTGGACCCCCCCGGACAGGGAGGGTCAAAAACTGTTTTTT
>TRBV12-5|TRBD1|once|20|TRBJ2-5
CASGLVFPYRDRPHQETQYF
TGTGCTAGTGGTTTGGTGTTCCCCTACCGGGACAGGCCACATCAAGAGACCCAGTACTTC
>TRBV27|.|.|15|TRBJ2-7
CASSLQWDGSYEQYF
TGTGCCAGCAGTTTACAGTGGGACGGCTCCTACGAGCAGTACTTC
>TRBV5-4|.|.|14|TRBJ2-7
CASSLAGPYYEQYF
TGTGCCAGCAGCTTGGCGGGGCCCTACTACGAGCAGTACTTC
>TRBV29-1|.|.|15|TRBJ2-1
CSVEGASAGGNEQFF
TGCAGCGTTGAAGGTGCTAGCGCCGGAGGGAATGAGCAGTTCTTC
>TRBV19|TRBD1|.|11|TRBJ1-2
CASYRGLGYTF
TGTGCCAGTTACAGGGGGCTTGGCTACACCTTC
>TRBV2|.|.|13|TRBJ1-5
CASNREDNQPQHF
TGTGCCAGCAACAGGGAGGACAATCAGCCCCAGCATTTT
>TRBV6-1|TRBD1|.|13|TRBJ1-5
CASSLDRDQPQHF
TGTGCCAGCAGCCTTGACAGGGATCAGCCCCAGCATTTT
>TRBV7-2|.|.|12|TRBJ2-7
CASSFQRGEQYF
TGTGCCAGCAGCTTTCAACGAGGCGAGCAGTACTTC
>TRBV19|.|few|12|TRBJ1-2
CASKQYNYGYTF
TGTGCCAGTAAGCAATACAACTATGGCTACACCTTC
>TRBV9|TRBD2|.|16|TRBJ2-2
CASSGRSGSGTGELFF
TGTGCCAGCAGCGGGAGGAGCGGGAGTGGGACCGGGGAGCTGTTTTTT
>TRBV18|.|.|18|TRBJ2-7
CASSPLQSGYTSSYEQYF
TGTGCCAGCTCACCGCTACAATCGGGGTACACCAGCTCCTACGAGCAGTACTTC
>TRBV7-9|TRBD1|.|13|TRBJ1-1
CASSLTGPYEAFF
TGTGCCAGCAGCTTGACAGGGCCCTATGAAGCTTTCTTT
>TRBV7-2|TRBD2|.|13|TRBJ2-3
CATAAGGADTQYF
TGTGCCACGGCAGCGGGGGGGGCAGATACGCAGTATTTT
>TRBV4-3|.|.|18|TRBJ1-2
CASSQDLGSSRGTYGYTF
TGCGCCAGCAGCCAAGATCTGGGGTCGAGCCGGGGGACCTATGGCTACACCTTC
>TRBV9|.|.|13|TRBJ2-1
CASSPHRNNEQFF
TGTGCCAGCAGCCCCCACAGGAACAATGAGCAGTTCTTC
>TRBV7-9|.|.|12|TRBJ2-1
CASSPSQGEQFF
TGTGCCAGCAGCCCCTCCCAGGGAGAGCAGTTCTTC
>TRBV9|.|.|13|TRBJ1-1
CASSVGLDTEAFF
TGTGCCAGCAGCGTAGGCCTGGATACTGAAGCTTTCTTT
>TRBV6-1|.|.|13|TRBJ2-7
CASSEVGFYEQYF
TGTGCCAGCAGTGAGGTGGGGTTCTACGAGCAGTACTTC
>TRBV19|TRBD1|.|15|TRBJ2-7
CASSIMWDRGHEQYF
TGTGCCAGTAGTATAATGTGGGACAGGGGACACGAGCAGTACTTC
>TRBV12-5|.|few|16|TRBJ1-1
CASGSRLQGTIPGAFF
TGTGCTAGTGGTTCCCGCCTACAGGGCACAATCCCTGGGGCTTTCTTT
>TRBV9|TRBD1|.|16|TRBJ1-3
CASSVEQGLSGNTIYF
TGTGCCAGCAGCGTTGAACAGGGGCTTAGTGGAAACACCATATATTTT
>TRBV30|.|.|14|TRBJ1-3
CAWSDPGAGNTIYF
TGTGCCTGGAGTGATCCTGGGGCTGGAAACACCATATATTTT
>TRBV6-5|.|.|14|TRBJ2-7
CASTRTVSSYEQYF
TGTGCCAGCACCAGGACCGTCAGCTCCTACGAGCAGTACTTC
>TRBV11-1|TRBD2|.|16|TRBJ2-3
CASSPIPAGGSDTQYF
TGTGCCAGCAGCCCCATCCCGGCGGGAGGGTCAGATACGCAGTATTTT
>TRBV18|.|.|13|TRBJ2-1
CASSPPARTSEFF
TGTGCCAGCTCGCCCCCGGCGAGGACTTCGGAGTTCTTC
>TRBV19|.|.|15|TRBJ1-2
CASSIPPGPNYGYTF
TGTGCCAGTAGTATTCCCCCGGGCCCTAACTATGGCTACACCTTC